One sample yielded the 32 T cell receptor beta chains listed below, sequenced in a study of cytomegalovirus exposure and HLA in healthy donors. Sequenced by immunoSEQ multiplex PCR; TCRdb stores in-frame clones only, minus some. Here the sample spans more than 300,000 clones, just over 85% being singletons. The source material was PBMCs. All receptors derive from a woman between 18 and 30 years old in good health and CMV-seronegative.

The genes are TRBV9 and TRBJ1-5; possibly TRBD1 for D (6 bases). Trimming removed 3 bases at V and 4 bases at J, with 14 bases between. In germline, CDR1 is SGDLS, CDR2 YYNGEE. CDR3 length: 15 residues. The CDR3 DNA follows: TGTGCCAGCAGCGGACCGGGACACCTTAATCAGCCCCAGCATTTT. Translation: CASSGPGHLNQPQHF. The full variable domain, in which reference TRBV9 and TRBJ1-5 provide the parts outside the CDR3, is DSGVTQTPKHLITATGQRVTLRCSPRSGDLSVYWYQQSLDQGLQFLIQYYNGEERAKGNILERFSAQQFPDLHSELNLSSLELGDSALYFCASSGPGHLNQPQHFGDGTRLSIL.

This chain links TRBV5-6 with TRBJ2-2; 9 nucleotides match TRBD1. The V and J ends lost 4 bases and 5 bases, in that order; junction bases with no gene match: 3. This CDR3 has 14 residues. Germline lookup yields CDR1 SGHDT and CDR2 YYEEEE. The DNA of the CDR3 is TGTGCCAGCAGCATAGGACAGGGGACCGGGGAGCTGTTTTTT. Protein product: CASSIGQGTGELFF.

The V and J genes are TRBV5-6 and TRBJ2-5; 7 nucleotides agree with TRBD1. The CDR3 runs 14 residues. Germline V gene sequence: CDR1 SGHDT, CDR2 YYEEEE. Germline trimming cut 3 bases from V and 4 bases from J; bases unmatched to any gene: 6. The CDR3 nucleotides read TGTGCCAGCAGCTACTCCGGGACAGCAGAGACCCAGTACTTC. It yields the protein CASSYSGTAETQYF.

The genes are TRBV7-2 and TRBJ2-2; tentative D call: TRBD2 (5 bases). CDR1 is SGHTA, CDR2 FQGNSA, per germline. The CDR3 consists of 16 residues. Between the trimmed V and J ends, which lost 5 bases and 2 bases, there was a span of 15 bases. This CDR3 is CASSPMTSGNTGELFF. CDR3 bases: TGTGCCAGCAGCCCCATGACGAGCGGTAACACCGGGGAGCTGTTTTTT.

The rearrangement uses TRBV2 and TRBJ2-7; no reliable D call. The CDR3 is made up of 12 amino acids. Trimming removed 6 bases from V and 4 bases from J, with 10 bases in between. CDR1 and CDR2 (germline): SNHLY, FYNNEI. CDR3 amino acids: CASRSASYEQYF. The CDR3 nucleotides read TGTGCCAGCAGGTCAGCTAGTTACGAGCAGTACTTC.

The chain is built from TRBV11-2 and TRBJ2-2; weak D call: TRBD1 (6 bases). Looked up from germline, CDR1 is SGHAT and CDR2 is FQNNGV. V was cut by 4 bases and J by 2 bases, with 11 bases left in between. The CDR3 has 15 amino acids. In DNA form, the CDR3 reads TGTGCCAGCAGCTACTCAGGGGCTAACACCGGGGAGCTGTTTTTT. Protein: CASSYSGANTGELFF.

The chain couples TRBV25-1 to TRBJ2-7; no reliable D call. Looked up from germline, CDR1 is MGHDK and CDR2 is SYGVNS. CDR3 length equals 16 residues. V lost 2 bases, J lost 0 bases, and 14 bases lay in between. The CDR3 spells CASSETGLASSYEQYF. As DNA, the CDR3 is TGTGCCAGCAGTGAAACGGGTTTGGCGAGCTCCTACGAGCAGTACTTC.

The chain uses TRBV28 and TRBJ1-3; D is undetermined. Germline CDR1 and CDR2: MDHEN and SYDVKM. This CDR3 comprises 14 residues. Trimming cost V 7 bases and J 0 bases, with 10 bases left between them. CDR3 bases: TGTGCCAGCATCCCGGGGTCCTCTGGAAACACCATATATTTT. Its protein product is CASIPGSSGNTIYF.

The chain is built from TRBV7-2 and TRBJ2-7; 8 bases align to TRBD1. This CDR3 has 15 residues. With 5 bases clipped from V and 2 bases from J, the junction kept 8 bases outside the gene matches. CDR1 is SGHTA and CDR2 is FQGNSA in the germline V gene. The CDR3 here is CASSPAGGLTYEQYF. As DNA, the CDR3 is TGTGCCAGCAGCCCTGCAGGGGGCCTGACCTACGAGCAGTACTTC.

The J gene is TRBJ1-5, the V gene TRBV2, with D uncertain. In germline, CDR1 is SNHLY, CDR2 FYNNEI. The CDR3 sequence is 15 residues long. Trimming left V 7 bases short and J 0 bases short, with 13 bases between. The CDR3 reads CASNEQDYSNQPQHF. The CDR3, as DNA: TGTGCCAGCAACGAGCAGGATTATAGCAATCAGCCCCAGCATTTT.

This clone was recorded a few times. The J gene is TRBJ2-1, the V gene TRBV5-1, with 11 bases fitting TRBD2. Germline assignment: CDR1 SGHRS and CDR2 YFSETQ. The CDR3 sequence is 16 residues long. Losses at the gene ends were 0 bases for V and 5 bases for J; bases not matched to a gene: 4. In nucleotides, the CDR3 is TGCGCCAGCAGCTTGGGGACTAGCGGGTGGGACAATGAGCAGTTCTTC. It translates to CASSLGTSGWDNEQFF.

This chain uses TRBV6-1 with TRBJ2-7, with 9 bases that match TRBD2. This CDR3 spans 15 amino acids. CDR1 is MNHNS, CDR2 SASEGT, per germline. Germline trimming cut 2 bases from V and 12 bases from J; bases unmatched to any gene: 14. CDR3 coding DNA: TGTGCCAGCAGTGAACTAGCGGGAAGGTGGCAACAGTGGTACTTC. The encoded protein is CASSELAGRWQQWYF.

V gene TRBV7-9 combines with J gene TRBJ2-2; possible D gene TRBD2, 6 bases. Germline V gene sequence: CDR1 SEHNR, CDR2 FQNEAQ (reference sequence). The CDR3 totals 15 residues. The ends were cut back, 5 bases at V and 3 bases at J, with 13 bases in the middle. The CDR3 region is CASSPGTDHTGELFF. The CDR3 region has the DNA TGTGCCAGCAGCCCCGGGACTGATCACACCGGGGAGCTGTTTTTT.

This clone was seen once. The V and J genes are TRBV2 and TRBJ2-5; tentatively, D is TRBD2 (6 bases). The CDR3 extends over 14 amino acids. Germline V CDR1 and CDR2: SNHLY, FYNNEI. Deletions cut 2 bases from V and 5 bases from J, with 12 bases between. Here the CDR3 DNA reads TGTGCCAGCAGTGAACAGCGTGGAGGGGAGACCCAGTACTTC. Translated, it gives CASSEQRGGETQYF.

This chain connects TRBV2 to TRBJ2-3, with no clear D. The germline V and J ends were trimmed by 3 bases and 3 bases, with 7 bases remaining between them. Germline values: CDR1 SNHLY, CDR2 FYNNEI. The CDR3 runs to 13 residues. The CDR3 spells CASSDDWTDTQYF. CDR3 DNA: TGTGCCAGCAGTGACGACTGGACAGATACGCAGTATTTT. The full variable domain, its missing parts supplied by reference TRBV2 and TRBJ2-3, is EPEVTQTPSHQVTQMGQEVILRCVPISNHLYFYWYRQILGQKVEFLVSFYNNEISEKSEIFDDQFSVERPDGSNFTLKIRSTKLEDSAMYFCASSDDWTDTQYFGPGTRLTVL.

CDR3: CASRQGVTDEQYF. The CDR3 DNA sequence: TGTGCCAGCAGACAGGGGGTCACGGATGAGCAGTACTTC. The V and J genes are TRBV6-1 and TRBJ2-7, with 8 bases lining up with TRBD1. This CDR3 has 13 amino acids. V dropped 6 bases and J dropped 7; count of bases not matched to a gene: 8. Germline lookup yields CDR1 MNHNS and CDR2 SASEGT.

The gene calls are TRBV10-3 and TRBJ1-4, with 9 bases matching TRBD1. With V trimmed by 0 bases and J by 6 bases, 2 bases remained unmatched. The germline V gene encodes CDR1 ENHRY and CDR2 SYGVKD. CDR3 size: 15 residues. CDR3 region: CAISESRQGDEKLFF. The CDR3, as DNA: TGTGCCATCAGTGAGTCACGACAGGGGGATGAAAAACTGTTTTTT.

The CDR3 spells CASSKALLGTRFHEQYF. CDR3 DNA: TGTGCCAGCAGCAAAGCGCTTTTGGGGACTAGATTCCACGAGCAGTACTTC. The genes are TRBV21-1 and TRBJ2-7; the tabulated D call, TRBD2, remains unverified against the DNA. TRBV21-1 is a listed pseudogene. The CDR3 has 17 amino acids.

CDR3 nucleotide sequence: TGTGCCAGTAGTATGGCCCCGGCGGTCGAGCAGTACTTC. Translation gives CASSMAPAVEQYF. V usage is TRBV19 and J usage is TRBJ2-7; D not certain. CDR3 length: 13 amino acids. V dropped 3 bases and J dropped 6 bases, with 12 bases sitting between them. CDR1 and CDR2 (germline): LNHDA, SQIVND (reference sequence). Full variable domain (missing parts from reference TRBV19 and TRBJ2-7): DGGITQSPKYLFRKEGQNVTLSCEQNLNHDAMYWYRQDPGQGLRLIYYSQIVNDFQKGDIAEGYSVSREKKESFPLTVTSAQKNPTAFYLCASSMAPAVEQYFGPGTRLTVT.

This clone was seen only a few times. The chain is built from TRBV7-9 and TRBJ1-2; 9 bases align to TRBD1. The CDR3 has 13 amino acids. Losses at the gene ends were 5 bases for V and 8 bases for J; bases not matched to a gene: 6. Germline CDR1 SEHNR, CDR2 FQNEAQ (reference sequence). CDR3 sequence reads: CASSPRDRDGYTF. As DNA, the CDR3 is TGTGCCAGCAGCCCGAGGGACAGGGACGGCTACACCTTC.

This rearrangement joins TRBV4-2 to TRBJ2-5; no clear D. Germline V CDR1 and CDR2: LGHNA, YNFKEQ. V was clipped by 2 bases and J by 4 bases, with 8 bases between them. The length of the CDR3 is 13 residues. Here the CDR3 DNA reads TGTGCCAGCAGCCAACTAGGTCGAGAGACCCAGTACTTC. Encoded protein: CASSQLGRETQYF.

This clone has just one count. The CDR3 sequence: CATSRDRQPNEKLFF. The CDR3 DNA is TGTGCCACCAGCAGAGATAGACAGCCTAATGAAAAACTGTTTTTT. This rearrangement joins TRBV15 to TRBJ1-4, with a possible D match to TRBD1 (5 bases). V was shortened by 0 bases and J by 3 bases, with 8 bases between the two germline ends. The CDR3 is 15 amino acids. Looked up from germline, CDR1 is LNHNV and CDR2 is YYDKDF (reference sequence).

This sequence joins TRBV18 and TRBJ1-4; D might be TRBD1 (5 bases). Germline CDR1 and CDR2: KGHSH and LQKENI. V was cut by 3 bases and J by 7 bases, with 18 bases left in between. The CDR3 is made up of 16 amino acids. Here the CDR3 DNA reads TGTGCCAGCTCACCCGTCCAGGGCATAAGAGGTGAAAAACTGTTTTTT. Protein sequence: CASSPVQGIRGEKLFF.

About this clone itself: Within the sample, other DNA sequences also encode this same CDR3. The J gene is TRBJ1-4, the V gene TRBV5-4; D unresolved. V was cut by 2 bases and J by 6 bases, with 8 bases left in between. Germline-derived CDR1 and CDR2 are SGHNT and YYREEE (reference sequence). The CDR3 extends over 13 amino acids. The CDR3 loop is CASSLDRDEKLFF. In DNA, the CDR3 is TGTGCCAGCAGCTTAGACCGGGATGAAAAACTGTTTTTT.

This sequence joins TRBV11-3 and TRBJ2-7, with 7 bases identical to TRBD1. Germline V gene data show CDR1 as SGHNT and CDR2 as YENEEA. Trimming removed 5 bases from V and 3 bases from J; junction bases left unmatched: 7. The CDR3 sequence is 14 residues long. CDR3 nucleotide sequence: TGTGCCAGCAGCGCCGGACAGGAGAACTACGAGCAGTACTTC. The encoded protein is CASSAGQENYEQYF.

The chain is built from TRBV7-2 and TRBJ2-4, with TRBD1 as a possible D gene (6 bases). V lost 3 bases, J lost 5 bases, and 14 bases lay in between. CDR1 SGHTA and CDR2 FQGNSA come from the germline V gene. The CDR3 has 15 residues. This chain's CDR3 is CASSFSRQAQNIQYF. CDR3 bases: TGTGCCAGCAGCTTTTCGAGACAGGCCCAAAACATTCAGTACTTC.

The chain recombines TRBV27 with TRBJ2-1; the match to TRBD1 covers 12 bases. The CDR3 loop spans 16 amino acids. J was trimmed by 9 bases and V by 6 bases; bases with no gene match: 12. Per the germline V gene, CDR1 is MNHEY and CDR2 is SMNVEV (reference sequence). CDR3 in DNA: TGTGCCAGCAGGCTCGGCCGGGACAGGGGGCTCGGTGAGCAGTTCTTC. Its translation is CASRLGRDRGLGEQFF.

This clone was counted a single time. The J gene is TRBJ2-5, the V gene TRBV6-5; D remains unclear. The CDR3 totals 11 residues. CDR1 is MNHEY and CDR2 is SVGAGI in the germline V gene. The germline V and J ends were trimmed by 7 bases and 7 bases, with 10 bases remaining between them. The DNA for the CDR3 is TGTGCCAGCACTTCTGGCGGGACCCAGTACTTC. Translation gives CASTSGGTQYF.

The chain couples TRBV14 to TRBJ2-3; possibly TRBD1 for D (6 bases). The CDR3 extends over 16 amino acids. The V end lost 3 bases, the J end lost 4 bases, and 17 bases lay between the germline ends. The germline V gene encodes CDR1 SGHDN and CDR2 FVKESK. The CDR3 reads CASSHTTGLLADTQYF. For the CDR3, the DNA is TGTGCCAGCAGCCACACAACAGGGCTCTTAGCAGATACGCAGTATTTT.

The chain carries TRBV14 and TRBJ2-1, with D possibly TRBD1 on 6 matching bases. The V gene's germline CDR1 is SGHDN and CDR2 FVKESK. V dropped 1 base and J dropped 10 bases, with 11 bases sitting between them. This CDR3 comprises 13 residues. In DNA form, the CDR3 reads TGTGCCAGCAGCCAAGGGGGGCCAAAAGAGCAGTTCTTC. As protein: CASSQGGPKEQFF. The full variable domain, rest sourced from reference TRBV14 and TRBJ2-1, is EAGVTQFPSHSVIEKGQTVTLRCDPISGHDNLYWYRRVMGKEIKFLLHFVKESKQDESGMPNNRFLAERTGGTYSTLKVQPAELEDSGVYFCASSQGGPKEQFFGPGTRLTVL.

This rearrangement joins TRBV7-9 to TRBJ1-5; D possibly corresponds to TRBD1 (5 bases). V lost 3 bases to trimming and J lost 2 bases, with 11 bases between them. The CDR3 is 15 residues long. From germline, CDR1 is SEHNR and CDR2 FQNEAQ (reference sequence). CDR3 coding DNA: TGTGCCAGCAGCTTGGGTCCGGGGGGCAATCAGCCCCAGCATTTT. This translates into CASSLGPGGNQPQHF.

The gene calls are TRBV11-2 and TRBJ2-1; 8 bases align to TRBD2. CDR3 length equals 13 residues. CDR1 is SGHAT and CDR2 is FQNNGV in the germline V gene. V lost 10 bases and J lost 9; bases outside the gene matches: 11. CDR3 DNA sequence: TGTGCCACCCGATATCTCGCGGGAGGTGAGCAGTTCTTC. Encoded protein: CATRYLAGGEQFF.